The rows below give T cell receptor beta chains drawn from one sample of a study of regulatory T cells in long-lasting Graves disease. One entry per CDR3 protein, called by TCRdb with MiXCR from the multiplex PCR reads. The repertoire holds under 300,000 distinct CDR3 sequences, with around 20% as singletons. Sequenced here: peripheral blood mononuclear cells (PBMCs), sampled at new diagnosis, from a patient treated with antithyroid drugs. These receptors were collected from a female donor with Graves disease. Both conserved end residues are part of each CDR3. Fields, in order: V gene, CDR3 protein.

TRBV7-2 | CASSFERTGELFF
TRBV29-1 | CSVDGQSGANVLTF
TRBV5-1 | CASSPPARQDTQYF
TRBV20-1 | CSASHLRSSYNEQFF
TRBV20-1 | CSAREQGTQYF
TRBV6-1 | CASTGGAMDEQFF
TRBV24-1 | CATSEQDTYGYTF
TRBV10-3 | CAISPGTSGSTDTQYF
TRBV18 | CASSYLQGVDTEAFF
TRBV5-4 | CASSLTLTPGLKRTDTQYF
TRBV6-1 | CASSETATSGNTIYF